Shown below are 30 T cell receptor beta chains from a single sample sequenced in a study of Graves' ophthalmopathy and Graves' hyperthyroidism (dated by TCRdb to 2016 to 2019). The listed sequencing device is Illumina HiSeq 2000. TCR beta CDR3 regions were amplified from RNA transcripts for repertoire sequencing. The first round of RT-PCR was done with HTBI primers and the Qiagen OneStep RT-PCR kit, and was followed by a second round of multiplex PCR, then size selection and purification. TCRdb reanalyzed the raw reads on its own, using fastp at Q25 for trimming and MiXCR for clone calling, and kept in-frame beta chains. Rows with one shared CDR3 protein collapse into an entry with the most common genes and DNA. The sample contains hundreds of thousands of distinct CDR3 sequences, 35% to 50% of them found a single time. The top ten hold approximately 43% of the sample. Material for sequencing was peripheral blood. The receptors were sampled from an adult man with Graves' ophthalmopathy.

Turning to this clonotype: A read error may produce the germline difference seen at one junction end. CDR3 sequence reads: CATSRGDENLFF. The CDR3 bases are TGCGCCACCAGCCGGGGGGATGAAAATCTGTTTTTT. This sequence joins TRBV24-1 and TRBJ1-4; tentatively, D is TRBD1 (5 bases). Germline CDR1 KGHDR, CDR2 SFDVKD. CDR3 length equals 12 residues.

Notes on this clonotype: Germline is not matched at one junction end, which may reflect a read error. The gene calls are TRBV7-2 and TRBJ1-3, with D unclear. Germline values: CDR1 SGHTA, CDR2 FQGNSA. The CDR3 has 13 amino acids. CDR3 protein: CASSLLAGNTVYF. In DNA, the CDR3 is TGTGCCAGCAGCCTACTCGCCGGAAACACCGTATATTTT.

The chain uses TRBV11-2 and TRBJ2-7; maybe TRBD1 (5 bases). This CDR3 is 14 amino acids long. Per germline, CDR1 SGHAT and CDR2 FQNNGV. V was cut by 5 bases and J by 0 bases, with 11 bases left in between. The chain's CDR3 is CASSQDSFSYEQYF. The CDR3 DNA reads TGTGCCAGCAGCCAAGACAGCTTCTCCTACGAGCAGTACTTC.

This clonotype was detected many times. The V gene is TRBV19, the J gene TRBJ1-5; 9 bases fit TRBD1. Germline CDR1 LNHDA, CDR2 SQIVND (reference sequence). The CDR3 loop spans 15 amino acids. The junction had 10 bases not matched to a gene; V was cut back by 6 bases and J by 7 bases. The CDR3 nucleotides read TGTGCCAGTAGACAGAACAGGGGGCCGCGCCAGCCCCAGCATTTT. It translates to CASRQNRGPRQPQHF.

Of note for this clonotype: A read error may explain this, as a much larger clone is one base away. The chain has TRBV2 and TRBJ1-6, with 7 bases aligning to TRBD1. The CDR3 totals 16 residues. From germline, CDR1 is SNHLY and CDR2 FYNNEI. For the CDR3, the DNA is TGTGTCAGCAGTGGCCTCTTGGACAGGTGGGATTCACCCCTCCACTTT. This sequence encodes CVSSGLLDRWDSPLHF.

In its sample, this clonotype was seen many times. The CDR3 nucleotides are TGTGCCAGCAGCCCTGACAGGGGGGGGGAAAAACTGTTTTTT. This gives the protein CASSPDRGGEKLFF. The genes are TRBV7-2 and TRBJ1-4; TRBD1 matches at 9 bases. The CDR3 extends over 14 amino acids. CDR1 is SGHTA and CDR2 is FQGNSA in the germline V gene. Trimming took 5 bases from V and 8 from J; bases not matched to a gene: 6.

The table lists this clonotype with many counts. The chain joins TRBV25-1 to TRBJ2-2; possible D gene TRBD2, 5 bases. V was pared by 10 bases and J by 3 bases, with 24 bases between. CDR1 and CDR2 (germline): MGHDK, SYGVNS. CDR3 length: 17 amino acids. The CDR3 nucleotides read TGTGCCACCTCCTGGACTTACAGAGGGCGGGACACCGGGGAGCTGTTTTTT. It translates to CATSWTYRGRDTGELFF.

Ten or more counts support this clonotype. A junction boundary mismatches the germline segment, possibly from a read error. V usage is TRBV7-9 and J usage is TRBJ1-1; unclear D gene. The CDR3 loop spans 16 amino acids. The germline V gene encodes CDR1 SEHNR and CDR2 FQNEAQ (reference sequence). The CDR3 loop is CANSREGASMNTEAFF. CDR3 nucleotide sequence: TGTGCCAACAGCCGGGAGGGAGCTTCCATGAACACTGAAGCTTTCTTT.

The rearrangement joins TRBV20-1 to TRBJ2-7; a possible D gene is TRBD2 (5 bases). V lost 5 bases and J 2 bases, leaving 10 bases between the germline ends. The CDR3 spans 12 residues. Germline assignment: CDR1 DFQATT and CDR2 SNEGSKA (reference sequence). CDR3 DNA sequence: TGCAGTGCTGAGGGCCAAACCTACGAGCAGTACTTC. Its translation is CSAEGQTYEQYF.

In the case of this clonotype: Relative to the germline gene, one junction end is altered; a read error may explain this. The chain links TRBV10-3 to TRBJ1-5; 7 bases are shared with TRBD1. The CDR3 spans 17 residues. Germline V gene lookup returns CDR1 ENHRY and CDR2 SYGVKD. The CDR3 spells CASSYRNRDRSNQPQHF. In DNA form, the CDR3 reads TGTGCCAGCAGTTACAGAAACCGGGACAGAAGCAATCAGCCCCAGCATTTT.

This clonotype was detected ten times or more. The chain joins TRBV2 to TRBJ2-6; D is possibly TRBD2 (5 bases). From germline, CDR1 is SNHLY and CDR2 FYNNEI. The CDR3 contains 13 residues. The V end was cut by 2 bases, the J end by 6 bases, with 5 bases between. CDR3 sequence: CASSEREANVLTF. CDR3 DNA: TGTGCCAGCAGTGAACGGGAGGCCAACGTCCTGACTTTC. The variable domain in full, with the rest retrieved from reference TRBV2 and TRBJ2-6, is EPEVTQTPSHQVTQMGQEVILRCVPISNHLYFYWYRQILGQKVEFLVSFYNNEISEKSEIFDDQFSVERPDGSNFTLKIRSTKLEDSAMYFCASSEREANVLTFGAGSRLTVL.

The genes are TRBV20-1 and TRBJ1-1; weak D call: TRBD1 (6 bases). The CDR3 has 17 amino acids. V lost 6 bases and J lost 1, with 24 bases in between. Germline lookup yields CDR1 DFQATT and CDR2 SNEGSKA (reference sequence). CDR3 in amino acids: CSAKENTGNLGNTEAFF. For the CDR3, the DNA is TGCAGTGCCAAAGAAAACACAGGGAATTTAGGGAACACTGAAGCTTTCTTT.

This clonotype was seen more than once but under ten times. Germline and junction disagree at one end, which may indicate a read error. This chain uses TRBV10-3 with TRBJ1-1, with a tentative D call TRBD1 (5 bases). CDR3 length: 17 residues. Looked up from germline, CDR1 is ENHRY and CDR2 is SYGVKD. The chain's CDR3 is CASSYSLAGNVNTEAFF. Here the CDR3 DNA reads TGTGCCAGCAGTTACTCCTTGGCAGGGAATGTGAACACTGAAGCTTTCTTT.

As for this clonotype: A single base separates this from a much larger clone, so it may be a read error. V usage is TRBV12-3 or TRBV12-4 and J usage is TRBJ2-7; D gene uncertain. The CDR3 consists of 12 residues. With 5 bases removed from V and 2 bases from J, the gap between germline ends came to 7 bases. CDR3 coding DNA: TGTGCCAGCAGTGGGGATGCCTACGAGCAGTACTTC. It translates to CASSGDAYEQYF.

The J gene is TRBJ2-2, the V gene TRBV20-1, with 14 nucleotides matching TRBD2. Per the germline V gene, CDR1 is DFQATT and CDR2 is SNEGSKA (reference sequence). This CDR3 spans 15 amino acids. V lost 5 bases, J lost 6 bases, and 5 bases stayed unmatched. CDR3 protein: CSAGTSGSLSGELFF. DNA of the CDR3: TGCAGTGCTGGGACTAGCGGGAGCCTTTCCGGGGAGCTGTTTTTT.

Notes on this clonotype: Since a much larger clone is just one base distant, this may be a read error. The genes are TRBV19 and TRBJ1-1, with TRBD1 identical over 8 bases. This CDR3 spans 13 amino acids. Germline CDR1 reads LNHDA; CDR2 reads SQIVND (reference sequence). V was clipped by 6 bases and J by 10 bases; unmatched bases: 10. The DNA of the CDR3 is TGTGCCAGTAGGGAGACGGACAGGGCAGTAGCTTTCTTT. This sequence encodes CASRETDRAVAFF. The full variable domain, in which reference TRBV19 and TRBJ1-1 provide the parts outside the CDR3, is DGGITQSPKYLFRKEGQNVTLSCEQNLNHDAMYWYRQDPGQGLRLIYYSQIVNDFQKGDIAEGYSVSREKKESFPLTVTSAQKNPTAFYLCASRETDRAVAFFGQGTRLTVV.

The sample holds many counts of this clonotype. This chain connects TRBV7-9 to TRBJ2-7; possibly TRBD1 or TRBD2 for D (5 bases each). This CDR3 comprises 13 residues. The V and J ends lost 0 bases and 6 bases respectively, with 9 bases between them. In germline, CDR1 is SEHNR, CDR2 FQNEAQ (reference sequence). The CDR3 spells CASSLAGALEQYF. CDR3 coding DNA: TGTGCCAGCAGCTTAGCCGGGGCCCTCGAGCAGTACTTC. The whole variable domain, remainder taken from reference TRBV7-9 and TRBJ2-7, is DTGVSQNPRHKITKRGQNVTFRCDPISEHNRLYWYRQTLGQGPEFLTYFQNEAQLEKSRLLSDRFSAERPKGSFSTLEIQRTEQGDSAMYLCASSLAGALEQYFGPGTRLTVT.

Only a few counts were recorded for this clonotype. The chain combines TRBV12-3 or TRBV12-4 with TRBJ1-2; D may be TRBD1 (6 bases). There are 14 residues in the CDR3. V lost 5 bases, J lost 7 bases, and 17 bases lay in between. The CDR3 nucleotides read TGTGCCAGCAGTCTAAGTCCACAGGGTTCTGGCTACACCTTC. Its protein product is CASSLSPQGSGYTF.

The chain joins TRBV29-1 to TRBJ2-7; tentatively, D is TRBD1 or TRBD2 (5 bases each). The CDR3 has 13 residues. Germline CDR1 and CDR2: SQVTM and ANQGSEA. The CDR3 region is CSDGTGTPGEQYF. CDR3 in DNA: TGCAGTGATGGGACGGGAACCCCGGGGGAGCAGTACTTC.

V and J are TRBV11-1 and TRBJ1-5; D is ambiguous. V gave up 6 bases and J gave up 3 bases, with 6 bases separating them. The CDR3 extends over 12 amino acids. Germline V gives CDR1 SGHAT, CDR2 FQDESV (reference sequence). The CDR3 DNA follows: TGTGCCAGCAGACACATCAATCAGCCCCAGCATTTT. Its translation: CASRHINQPQHF.

This clonotype occurred once. A much more abundant neighbour one base away suggests this may be a read error. This sequence joins TRBV10-1 and TRBJ2-7; 7 positions match TRBD1. Germline V gene lookup returns CDR1 WNHNN and CDR2 SYGVQD (reference sequence). The CDR3 is 14 residues long. The V gene end was trimmed by 3 bases and the J gene end by 10 bases; junction bases not matched to a gene: 12. The CDR3: CASSDSDRAEAQYF. The CDR3 DNA follows: TGCGCCAGCAGTGACTCCGACAGGGCAGAGGCCCAGTACTTC.

This clonotype was seen many times. The chain couples TRBV29-1 to TRBJ2-7; D may correspond to TRBD1 or TRBD2 (5 bases each). The V end lost 6 bases, the J end lost 0 bases, and 12 bases lay between the germline ends. The V gene's germline CDR1 is SQVTM and CDR2 ANQGSEA. CDR3 length equals 13 residues. CDR3 in DNA: TGCAGCGTATGGGACGGAGACTCCTACGAGCAGTACTTC. Translated: CSVWDGDSYEQYF.

This clonotype appeared many times. The V gene is TRBV20-1, the J gene TRBJ1-4; D gene unclear. The CDR3 sequence is 13 residues long. Trimming shortened V by 4 bases and J by 5 bases, and 11 bases separated the two germline ends. Germline V CDR1 and CDR2: DFQATT, SNEGSKA (reference sequence). In nucleotides, the CDR3 is TGCAGTGCTATGCCGGGAGGGAATGAAAAACTGTTTTTT. Translated: CSAMPGGNEKLFF.

This clonotype was found a few times. An end of the junction does not agree with germline; a read error may underlie this. The rearrangement joins TRBV10-3 to TRBJ2-7; D gene uncertain. Germline CDR1 is ENHRY and CDR2 is SYGVKD. The CDR3 contains 13 residues. CDR3 sequence: CASSEASLGEQYF. CDR3 nucleotide sequence: TGTGCCAGCAGTGAAGCTAGTCTTGGCGAGCAGTACTTC.

This clonotype was observed at least ten times. The chain recombines TRBV2 with TRBJ1-6; D ambiguous. Trimming cost V 6 bases and J 3 bases, with 9 bases left between them. Germline-derived CDR1 and CDR2 are SNHLY and FYNNEI. The CDR3 is made up of 14 amino acids. CDR3 residues: CASSPGLYNSPLHF. DNA for the CDR3: TGTGCCAGCAGCCCGGGCCTCTATAATTCACCCCTCCACTTT.

Turning to this clonotype: The junction shows a germline mismatch at one end, possibly a read error. The chain couples TRBV10-3 to TRBJ1-1; D is uncertain. The germline gives CDR1 ENHRY, CDR2 SYGVKD. CDR3 size: 15 residues. CDR3 coding DNA: TGTGCCAGCAGTGCAACGGACGGTGGAAGGACTGAAGCTTTCTTT. Residues: CASSATDGGRTEAFF.

J is TRBJ1-1 and V is TRBV15, with 8 bases lining up with TRBD1. CDR1 and CDR2 from the germline V gene are LNHNV and YYDKDF (reference sequence). This CDR3 is 14 amino acids long. The trim removed 0 bases at V and 5 bases at J, leaving 2 bases unmatched. CDR3 residues: CATSRDQGATEAFF. The CDR3 coding sequence is TGTGCCACCAGCAGAGATCAGGGGGCAACTGAAGCTTTCTTT.

A few counts support this clonotype. The V gene is TRBV29-1, the J gene TRBJ2-3; 8 bases align to TRBD2. CDR1 SQVTM and CDR2 ANQGSEA come from the germline V gene. V shed 3 bases and J 6 bases; nucleotides not matched to a gene: 5. The CDR3 sequence is 13 residues long. CDR3 sequence reads: CSVDRAGDDTQYF. DNA for the CDR3: TGCAGCGTTGACCGAGCGGGGGATGATACGCAGTATTTT.

DNA for the CDR3: TGTGCCAGCAGCCCCTTCGACAGTGGCGGGCCCCAGCATTTT. Protein: CASSPFDSGGPQHF. The chain has TRBV7-2 and TRBJ1-5; maybe TRBD1 (5 bases). CDR3 length: 14 amino acids. Trimming cost V 5 bases and J 9 bases, with 17 bases left between them. Germline-derived CDR1 and CDR2 are SGHTA and FQGNSA.

Turning to this clonotype: A junction boundary mismatches the germline segment, possibly from a read error. V usage is TRBV2 and J usage is TRBJ2-7; 9 positions agree with TRBD1. CDR1 is SNHLY, CDR2 FYNNEI, per germline. The CDR3 length is 14 residues. The CDR3 nucleotides read TGTGCCTGCAGCGCCCGGGACAGGGCCTACGAGCAGTACTTC. Protein product: CACSARDRAYEQYF.